This T cell receptor (beta chain) came from a study of radiotherapy plus CTLA-4 blockade in lung cancer. Study-level information: Objective responses occurred in 18% of patients; 25% to 40% had disease control.

As concerns this clone: The antigen is unknown.

The study, taken as a whole, reports: Among reported predictors of response, early blood T cell clone dynamics with interferon-beta performed best. In blood, after radiotherapy plus ipilimumab, tumor-derived TCR clones expanded.

Germline CDR1 SGHAT, CDR2 FQNNGV. This CDR3 contains 14 residues. Sequencing was performed with immunoSEQ multiplex PCR; in TCRdb, only in-frame clones are kept and a portion is missing. The sample lists around 63,000 clones, about 72% occurring once. Focal radiation plus CTLA-4 blockade with ipilimumab was administered to patients who had chemo-refractory metastatic non-small-cell lung cancer. The TCR originated in a human donor with non-small cell lung cancer whose response to radiotherapy plus ipilimumab could not be evaluated. Some clones in this sample may be carry-over from other donors' samples. The sequenced sample was peripheral blood, obtained from a patient treated with radiotherapy plus ipilimumab. This chain links TRBV11-2 with TRBJ2-5; D is possibly TRBD2 (6 bases). The J call may not be correct, given that the DNA end is closer to TRBJ2-7. This chain's CDR3 is CASSLGGDGLEQYF. Here the CDR3 DNA reads TGTGCCAGCAGCTTGGGGGGAGACGGTCTCGAGCAGTACTTC.